This T cell receptor beta chain was retrieved from a study of cytotoxic CD8 clonotypes in ibrutinib-treated CLL. The CDR3 consists of 15 residues. Deletions cut 3 bases from V and 4 bases from J, with 13 bases between. The germline V gene encodes CDR1 MNHEY and CDR2 SMNVEV (reference sequence). Deep sequencing aimed at 1 in 200,000 to 1 in 1 million T cells' resolution. Libraries were prepared by immunoSEQ multiplex PCR; TCRdb keeps only in-frame clonotypes and omits some of them. Altogether 250,000 to 350,000 clones are present, approximately 76% being singletons, with the ten largest covering about 5%. Study observations and caveats: Whereas clonality rose at ibrutinib response, it declined toward baseline at progression. Public clonotypes showed up rarely, and on treatment they shrank or held steady.

Of note for this clone: Antigen: not known.

Approximately 2 micrograms of genomic DNA from cryopreserved PBMCs went into TCR beta libraries. The clonotype was recovered from a human donor with chronic lymphocytic leukemia. The specimen was PBMCs, collected at disease progression, from a patient treated with ibrutinib. The chain is built from TRBV27 and TRBJ1-5; TRBD1 might be the D (5 bases). CDR3 loop: CASSFSAGPNQPQHF. CDR3 nucleotide sequence: TGTGCCAGCAGTTTTTCGGCGGGGCCGAATCAGCCCCAGCATTTT.